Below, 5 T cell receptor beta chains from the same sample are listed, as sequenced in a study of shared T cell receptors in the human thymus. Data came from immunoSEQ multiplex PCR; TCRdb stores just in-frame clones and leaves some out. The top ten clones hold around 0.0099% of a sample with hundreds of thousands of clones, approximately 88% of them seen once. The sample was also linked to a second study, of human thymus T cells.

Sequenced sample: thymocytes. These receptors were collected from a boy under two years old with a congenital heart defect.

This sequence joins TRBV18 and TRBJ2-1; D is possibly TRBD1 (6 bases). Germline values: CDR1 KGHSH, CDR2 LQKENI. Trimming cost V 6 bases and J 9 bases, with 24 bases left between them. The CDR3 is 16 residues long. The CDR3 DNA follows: TGTGCCAGCTCGTACAGGGAACCGGGCAATGTGGGTGAGCAGTTCTTC. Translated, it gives CASSYREPGNVGEQFF.

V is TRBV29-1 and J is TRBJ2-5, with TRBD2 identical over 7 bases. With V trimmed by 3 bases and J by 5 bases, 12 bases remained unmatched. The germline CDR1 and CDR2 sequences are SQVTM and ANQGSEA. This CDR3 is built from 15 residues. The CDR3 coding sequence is TGCAGCGTTGAGCCCCAATGGCGGGAGCGGGAGACCCAGTACTTC. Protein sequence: CSVEPQWRERETQYF.

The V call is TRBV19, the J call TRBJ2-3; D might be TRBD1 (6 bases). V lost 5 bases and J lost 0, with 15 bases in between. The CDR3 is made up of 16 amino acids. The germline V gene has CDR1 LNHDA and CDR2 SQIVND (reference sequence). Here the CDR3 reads CASSLEQGPSTDTQYF. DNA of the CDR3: TGTGCCAGTAGTCTCGAACAGGGTCCGAGCACAGATACGCAGTATTTT. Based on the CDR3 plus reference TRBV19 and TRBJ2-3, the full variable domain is DGGITQSPKYLFRKEGQNVTLSCEQNLNHDAMYWYRQDPGQGLRLIYYSQIVNDFQKGDIAEGYSVSREKKESFPLTVTSAQKNPTAFYLCASSLEQGPSTDTQYFGPGTRLTVL.

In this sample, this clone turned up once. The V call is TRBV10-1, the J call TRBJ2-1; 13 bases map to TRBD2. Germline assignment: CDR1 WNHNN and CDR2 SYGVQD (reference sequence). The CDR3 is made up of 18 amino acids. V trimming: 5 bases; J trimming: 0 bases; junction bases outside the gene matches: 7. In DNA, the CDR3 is TGCGCCAGCAGTCGGACTAGCGGGAGCGCAAGCTCCTACAATGAGCAGTTCTTC. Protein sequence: CASSRTSGSASSYNEQFF.

This chain's CDR3 is CASSPTRDIRVGAKPSGNTIYF. The CDR3 DNA reads TGTGCCAGCAGTCCGACCCGGGACATCAGGGTGGGGGCAAAACCCTCTGGAAACACCATATATTTT. The chain couples TRBV27 to TRBJ1-3, with D perhaps matching TRBD1 (6 bases). The CDR3 covers 22 residues. Trimming pared 5 bases from V and 0 bases from J, leaving 32 bases between. Germline V gene lookup returns CDR1 MNHEY and CDR2 SMNVEV (reference sequence).